This T cell receptor (beta chain) was identified during a study of blood T cell repertoires in COVID-19. TCRdb's table, derived via immunoSEQ multiplex PCR, lists solely in-frame clones and lacks some. The sample includes fewer than 300,000 clones, more than 80% seen only once; the top ten take 1.1%. Source material: PBMCs or T cells enriched from blood (not recorded which). This receptor was taken from a woman younger than 45 who had recovered from COVID-19.

CDR3 region: CASSFSGTGGTGELFF. The CDR3 DNA follows: TGTGCCAGCAGCTTTTCCGGGACAGGGGGCACCGGGGAGCTGTTTTTT. J is TRBJ2-2 and V is TRBV11-2; 11 bases match TRBD1. From germline, CDR1 is SGHAT and CDR2 FQNNGV. Trimming at V came to 3 bases and at J to 4 bases, leaving 4 bases not matched to a gene. CDR3 size: 16 residues.